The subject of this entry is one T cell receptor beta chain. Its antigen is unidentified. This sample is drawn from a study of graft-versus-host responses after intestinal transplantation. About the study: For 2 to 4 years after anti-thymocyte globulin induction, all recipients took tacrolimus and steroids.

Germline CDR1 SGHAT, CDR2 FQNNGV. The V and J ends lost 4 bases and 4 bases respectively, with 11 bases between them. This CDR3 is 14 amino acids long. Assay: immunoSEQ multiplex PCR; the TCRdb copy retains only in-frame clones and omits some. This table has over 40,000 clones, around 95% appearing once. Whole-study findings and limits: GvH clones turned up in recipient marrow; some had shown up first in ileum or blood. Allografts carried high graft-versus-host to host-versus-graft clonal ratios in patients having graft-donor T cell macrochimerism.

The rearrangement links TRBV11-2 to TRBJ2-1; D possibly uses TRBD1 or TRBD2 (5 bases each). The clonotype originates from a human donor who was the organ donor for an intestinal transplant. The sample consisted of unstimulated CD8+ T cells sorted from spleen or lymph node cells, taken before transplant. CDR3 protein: CASSSGPGYNEQFF. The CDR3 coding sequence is TGTGCCAGCAGCTCGGGACCGGGTTACAATGAGCAGTTCTTC.